Included here is one TCR beta chain sequence, with context. The germline CDR1 and CDR2 sequences are MDHEN and SYDVKM. This CDR3 spans 11 amino acids. V lost 6 bases to trimming and J lost 8 bases, with 10 bases between them. The source of the sample is a study of blood T cell repertoires in COVID-19. This table comes from immunoSEQ multiplex PCR, and its TCRdb copy is limited to in-frame clones, with some not included. The sample holds tens of thousands of clones, 87% seen once. The J gene is TRBJ1-2, the V gene TRBV28; D not certain. Material: peripheral blood. The source of this sequence is a woman older than 75 with acute or convalescent COVID-19. CDR3 DNA sequence: TGTGCCAGCAGCCCCCGGGGAGGCTACACCTTC. Residues: CASSPRGGYTF.